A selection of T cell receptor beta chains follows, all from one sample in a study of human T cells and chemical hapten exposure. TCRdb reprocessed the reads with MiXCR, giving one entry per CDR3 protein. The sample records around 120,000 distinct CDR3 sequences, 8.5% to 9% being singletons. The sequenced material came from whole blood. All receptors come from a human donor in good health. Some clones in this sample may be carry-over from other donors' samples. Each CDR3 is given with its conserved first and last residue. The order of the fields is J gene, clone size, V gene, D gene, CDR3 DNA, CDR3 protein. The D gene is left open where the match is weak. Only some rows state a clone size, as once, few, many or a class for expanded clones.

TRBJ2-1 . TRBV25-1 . TGTGCCAGCAGTGAATTGAGTAATGAGCAGTTCTTC CASSELSNEQFF
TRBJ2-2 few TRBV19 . TGTGCCAGTAGCATTGGGGGGGCAGGGATAGGCACCGGGGAGCTGTTTTTT CASSIGGAGIGTGELFF
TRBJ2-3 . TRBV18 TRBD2 TGTGCCAGCTCACCACCAGCGGGGGGCCGCACAGATACGCAGTATTTT CASSPPAGGRTDTQYF
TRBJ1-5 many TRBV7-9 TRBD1 TGTGCCAGCAGCCCGACAGGGGGCTTCGATCAGCCCCAGCATTTT CASSPTGGFDQPQHF
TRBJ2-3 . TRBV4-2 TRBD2 TGTGCCAGCAGCAAATTAGCGGGAGTTAGCACAGATACGCAGTATTTT CASSKLAGVSTDTQYF
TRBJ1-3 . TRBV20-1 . TGCAGTGCTACCCAAGACAGGACGAGCTCTGGAAACACCATATATTTT CSATQDRTSSGNTIYF
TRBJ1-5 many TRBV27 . TGTGCCAGCAGCCCCTCCCGGGGAGGGGCGATTCGGCAGCCCCAGCATTTT CASSPSRGGAIRQPQHF
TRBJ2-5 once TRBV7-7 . TGTGCCAGCAGCCCCCTGGGACTCGGGGGCAAGGAGACCCAGTACTTC CASSPLGLGGKETQYF
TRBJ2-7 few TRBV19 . TGTGCCAGTAGACTCGGACGGACTGTTAGCTCCTACGAGCAGTACTTC CASRLGRTVSSYEQYF
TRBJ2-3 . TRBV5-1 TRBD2 TGCGCCAGCAGCCGCGGACTAGCGGTTTACTCTAGCACAGATACGCAGTATTTT CASSRGLAVYSSTDTQYF
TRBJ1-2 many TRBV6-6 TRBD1 TGTGCCAGCAGTCCCGGACAGGGTATATCCTATGGCTACACCTTC CASSPGQGISYGYTF
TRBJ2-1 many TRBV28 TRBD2 TGTGCCAGCAGTTTGATGAGACCGGGACTAGCAGGGAATGAGCAGTTCTTC CASSLMRPGLAGNEQFF
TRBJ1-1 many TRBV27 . TGTGCCAGCTCAGGCCTGAACACTGAAGCTTTCTTT CASSGLNTEAFF
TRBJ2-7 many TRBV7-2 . TGTGCCAGCAGCAGGGACTCGCTCTACGAGCAGTACTTC CASSRDSLYEQYF
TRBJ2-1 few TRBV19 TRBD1 TGTGCCAGTAGTGACAGGGATAGCTCCTACAATGAGCAGTTCTTC CASSDRDSSYNEQFF
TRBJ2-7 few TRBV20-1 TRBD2 TGCAGTGCCCAATCCTTCGGGGCTAGCGGAAACTACGAGCAGTACTTC CSAQSFGASGNYEQYF
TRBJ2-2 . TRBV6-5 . TGTGCCAGCAGCAACCCGGGCACCGGGGAGCTGTTTTTT CASSNPGTGELFF
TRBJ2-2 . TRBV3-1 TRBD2 TGTGCCAGCAGCCCGCGGCGGGGGTACACCGGGGAGCTGTTTTTT CASSPRRGYTGELFF
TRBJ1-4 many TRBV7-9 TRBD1 TGTGCCAGCAGTTCCAGGACAGGGGGCTCTGCTAATGAAAAACTGTTTTTT CASSSRTGGSANEKLFF
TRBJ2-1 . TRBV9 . TGTGCCAGCAGCGTTGAGGGGAATAGGGAGTCCTCGGAGCAGTTCTTC CASSVEGNRESSEQFF
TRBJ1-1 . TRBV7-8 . TGTGCCAGCAGTCTTCCTTCCGGAAGAAACACTGAAGCTTTCTTT CASSLPSGRNTEAFF
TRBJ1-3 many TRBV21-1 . TGTGCCAGCAGCAAGGCCCCGGACAGCACTGGAAACACCATATATTTT CASSKAPDSTGNTIYF
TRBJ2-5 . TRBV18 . TGTGCCAGCTCACCACCGAGTCAAGAGACCCAGTACTTC CASSPPSQETQYF
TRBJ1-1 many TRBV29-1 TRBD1 TGCAGCGTTTATCGGGACAGGGGACTCCCTGAAGCTTTCTTT CSVYRDRGLPEAFF
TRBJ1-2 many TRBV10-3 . TGTGCCATCAGTGAGTTCGAACCTGACAGGAGCAACTATGGCTACACCTTC CAISEFEPDRSNYGYTF
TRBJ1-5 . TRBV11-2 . TGTGCCACTCAGGAGGGGGGGCAAAATCAGCCCCAGCATTTT CATQEGGQNQPQHF
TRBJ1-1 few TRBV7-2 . TGTGCCAGCAGCTTAGTGGGAGGGGCGACTGAAGCTTTCTTT CASSLVGGATEAFF
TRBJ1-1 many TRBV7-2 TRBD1 TGTGCCAGCAGCCCCCGGCTCCCCAGGGGGGAGAACACTGAAGCTTTCTTT CASSPRLPRGENTEAFF
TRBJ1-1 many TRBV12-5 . TGTGCTAGTCGGCAGGGGCGGAACACTGAAGCTTTCTTT CASRQGRNTEAFF
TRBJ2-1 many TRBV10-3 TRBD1 TGTGCCATCAGATCCGGGACAGGGTTAAATGAGCAGTTCTTC CAIRSGTGLNEQFF
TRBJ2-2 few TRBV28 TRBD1 TGTGCCAGCAGTTCCTGGACAGGGACCGGGGAGCTGTTTTTT CASSSWTGTGELFF
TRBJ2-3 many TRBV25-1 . TGTGCCAGCGGGCGGGGCGGGACAGATACGCAGTATTTT CASGRGGTDTQYF
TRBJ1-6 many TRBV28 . TGTGCCAGCTCATCCGAGCCCAATTCACCCCTCCACTTT CASSSEPNSPLHF
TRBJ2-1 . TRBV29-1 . TGCAGCGTGGAGGGCTCCGAGCAGTTCTTC CSVEGSEQFF
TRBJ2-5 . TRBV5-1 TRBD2 TGCGCCAGCAGCTTCCAGGGTTCGGGAGGAGAGACCCAGTACTTC CASSFQGSGGETQYF